Sequencing of this T cell receptor (beta chain) was carried out in a study of control samples from healthy donors and cancer patients. With 5 bases removed from V and 0 bases from J, the gap between germline ends came to 4 bases. The CDR3 covers 13 residues. In germline, CDR1 is LNHDA, CDR2 SQIVND (reference sequence). The protocol was immunoSEQ multiplex PCR, while the TCRdb copy is restricted to in-frame clones and leaves out a portion. The sample has about 250,000 clones, more than 65% seen once. The gene calls are TRBV19 and TRBJ1-4; no firm D call. The sequence derives from a woman between 55 and 75 years old with lung cancer. Input material: PBMCs. The CDR3 protein is CASSLATNEKLFF. CDR3 nucleotide sequence: TGTGCCAGTAGTCTTGCAACTAATGAAAAACTGTTTTTT.